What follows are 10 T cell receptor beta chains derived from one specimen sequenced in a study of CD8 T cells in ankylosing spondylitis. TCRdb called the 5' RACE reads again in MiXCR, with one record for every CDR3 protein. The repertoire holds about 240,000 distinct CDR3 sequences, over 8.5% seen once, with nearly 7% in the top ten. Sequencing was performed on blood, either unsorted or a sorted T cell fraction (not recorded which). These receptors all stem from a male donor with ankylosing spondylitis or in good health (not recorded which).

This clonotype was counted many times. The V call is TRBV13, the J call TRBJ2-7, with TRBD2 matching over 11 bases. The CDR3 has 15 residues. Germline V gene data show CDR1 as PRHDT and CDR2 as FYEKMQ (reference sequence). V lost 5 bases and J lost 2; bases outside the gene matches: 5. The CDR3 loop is CASSRGTSGPYEQYF. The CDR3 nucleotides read TGTGCCAGCAGCCGCGGGACTAGCGGTCCCTACGAGCAGTACTTC.

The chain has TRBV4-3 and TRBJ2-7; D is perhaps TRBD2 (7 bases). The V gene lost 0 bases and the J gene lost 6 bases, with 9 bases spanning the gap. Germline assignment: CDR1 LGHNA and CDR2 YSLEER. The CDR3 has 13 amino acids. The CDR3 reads CASSQEGGAEQYF. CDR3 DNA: TGCGCCAGCAGCCAAGAGGGGGGGGCCGAGCAGTACTTC.

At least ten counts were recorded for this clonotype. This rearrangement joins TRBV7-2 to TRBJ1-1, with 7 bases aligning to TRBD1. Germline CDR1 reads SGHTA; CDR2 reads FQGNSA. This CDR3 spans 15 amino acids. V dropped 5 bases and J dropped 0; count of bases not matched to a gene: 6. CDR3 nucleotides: TGTGCCAGCAGCACACGACAGGGACTGAACACTGAAGCTTTCTTT. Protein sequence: CASSTRQGLNTEAFF.

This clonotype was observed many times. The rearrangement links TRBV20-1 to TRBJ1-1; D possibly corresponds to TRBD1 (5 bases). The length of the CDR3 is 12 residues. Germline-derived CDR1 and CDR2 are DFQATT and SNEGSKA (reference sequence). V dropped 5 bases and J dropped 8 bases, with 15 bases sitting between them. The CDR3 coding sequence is TGCAGTGCTCGACTGGGGACGCTAGAAGCTTTCTTT. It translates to CSARLGTLEAFF.

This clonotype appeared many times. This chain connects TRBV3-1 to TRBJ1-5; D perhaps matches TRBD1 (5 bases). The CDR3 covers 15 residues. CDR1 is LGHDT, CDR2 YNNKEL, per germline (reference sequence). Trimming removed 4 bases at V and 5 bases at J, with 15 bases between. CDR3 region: CASSLNSGMHQPQHF. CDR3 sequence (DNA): TGTGCCAGCAGCCTAAACTCAGGGATGCATCAGCCCCAGCATTTT.

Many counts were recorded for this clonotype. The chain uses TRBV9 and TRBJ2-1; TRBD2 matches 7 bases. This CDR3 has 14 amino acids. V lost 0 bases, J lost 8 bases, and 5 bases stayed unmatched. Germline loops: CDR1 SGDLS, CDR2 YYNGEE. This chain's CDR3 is CASSVGRGEYEQFF. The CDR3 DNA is TGTGCCAGCAGCGTAGGACGGGGGGAATATGAGCAGTTCTTC.

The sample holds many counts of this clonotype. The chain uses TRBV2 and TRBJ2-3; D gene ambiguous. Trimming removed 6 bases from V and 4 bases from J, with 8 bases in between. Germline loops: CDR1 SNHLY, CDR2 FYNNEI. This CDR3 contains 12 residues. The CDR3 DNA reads TGTGCCAGCAGCGCTACGGCAGATACGCAGTATTTT. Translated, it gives CASSATADTQYF.

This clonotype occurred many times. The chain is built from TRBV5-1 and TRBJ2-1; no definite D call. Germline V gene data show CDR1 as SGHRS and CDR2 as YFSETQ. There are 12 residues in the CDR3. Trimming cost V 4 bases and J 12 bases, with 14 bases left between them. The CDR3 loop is CASSRTTFRQFF. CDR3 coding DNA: TGCGCCAGCAGCCGTACAACATTCCGGCAGTTCTTC.

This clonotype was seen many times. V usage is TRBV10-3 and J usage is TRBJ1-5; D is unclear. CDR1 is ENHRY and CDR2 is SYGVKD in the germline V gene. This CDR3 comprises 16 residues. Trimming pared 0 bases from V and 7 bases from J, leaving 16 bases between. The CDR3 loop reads CAISESYRMDRQPQHF. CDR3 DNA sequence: TGTGCCATCAGTGAGTCCTACCGCATGGATAGGCAGCCCCAGCATTTT.

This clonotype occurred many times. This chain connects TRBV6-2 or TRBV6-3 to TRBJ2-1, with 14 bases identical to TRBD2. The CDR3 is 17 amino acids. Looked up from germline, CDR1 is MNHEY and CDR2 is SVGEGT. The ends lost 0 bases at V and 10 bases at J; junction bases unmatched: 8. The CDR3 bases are TGTGCCAGCAGTTACTCGAGGGGACTAGCGGGAGAAAGAGAGCAGTTCTTC. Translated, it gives CASSYSRGLAGEREQFF.